These 21 T cell receptor beta chains came from one sample sequenced in a study of T cell repertoires in cytomegalovirus infection. TCRdb processed the reads anew with MiXCR; each CDR3 protein has one entry. The sample records hundreds of thousands of distinct CDR3 sequences, about 40% being singletons. Sequencing was carried out using PBMCs. Receptor source: a human donor in good health (CMV status not recorded). Some clones in this sample may be carry-over from other donors' samples.

V usage is TRBV28 and J usage is TRBJ2-7; D is uncertain. The CDR3 has 10 amino acids. Germline loops: CDR1 MDHEN, CDR2 SYDVKM. The germline V and J ends were trimmed by 4 bases and 5 bases, with 3 bases remaining between them. The CDR3 spells CASSSNEQYF. The CDR3 DNA sequence: TGTGCCAGCAGTTCTAACGAGCAGTACTTC.

With respect to this clonotype: Since no conserved phenylalanine or tryptophan closes the CDR3, a read error is the likely cause. The V call is TRBV7-2, the J call TRBJ1-3, with a possible D match to TRBD1 (5 bases). The length of the CDR3 is 14 residues. Per the germline V gene, CDR1 is SGHTA and CDR2 is FQGNSA. Trimming removed 7 bases at V and 2 bases at J, with 12 bases between. The CDR3 region has the DNA TGTGCCAGCACCACACGGGGACCTGGAAACACCATATATCTT. Amino acid sequence: CASTTRGPGNTIYL.

The chain recombines TRBV19 with TRBJ1-2, with D perhaps matching TRBD1 (6 bases). V lost 5 bases and J 7 bases, leaving 20 bases between the germline ends. The CDR3 has 15 amino acids. Germline loops: CDR1 LNHDA, CDR2 SQIVND (reference sequence). The CDR3 DNA reads TGTGCCAGTAGTGTTTTTCAGGGGAGAGGAGTTGGCTACACCTTC. Amino acid sequence: CASSVFQGRGVGYTF.

The rearrangement links TRBV19 to TRBJ1-5; D might be TRBD1 (6 bases). V was pared by 5 bases and J by 2 bases, with 13 bases between. This CDR3 spans 15 amino acids. Germline CDR1 LNHDA, CDR2 SQIVND (reference sequence). The CDR3, as DNA: TGTGCCAGTAGTCCCTCGGGGGCAGGCAATCAGCCCCAGCATTTT. Translation gives CASSPSGAGNQPQHF.

The V call is TRBV29-1, the J call TRBJ2-7; 8 bases are a match to TRBD2. The CDR3 contains 13 residues. J was trimmed by 5 bases and V by 5 bases; bases with no gene match: 8. Per germline, CDR1 SQVTM and CDR2 ANQGSEA. CDR3 amino acids: CSVKGAGENEQYF. The CDR3, as DNA: TGCAGCGTTAAGGGAGCGGGAGAGAACGAGCAGTACTTC.

This clonotype was detected a few times. The V call is TRBV19, the J call TRBJ1-1, with 7 bases identical to TRBD1. The V gene's germline CDR1 is LNHDA and CDR2 SQIVND (reference sequence). The V and J ends lost 4 bases and 10 bases, in that order; junction bases with no gene match: 9. The CDR3 contains 13 residues. DNA of the CDR3: TGTGCCAGTAGTAGACGGCAGGGGGTAGGAGCTTTCTTT. This encodes CASSRRQGVGAFF.

In its sample, this clonotype was seen a few times. This chain joins TRBV29-1 and TRBJ1-1; D remains ambiguous. CDR3 length: 12 amino acids. CDR1 is SQVTM, CDR2 ANQGSEA, per germline. V gave up 8 bases and J gave up 1 base, with 11 bases separating them. The CDR3 nucleotides read TGCAGCACCGATTCAGGGAACACTGAAGCTTTCTTT. Translated, it gives CSTDSGNTEAFF.

The gene calls are TRBV7-2 and TRBJ2-1; maybe TRBD2 (6 bases). The CDR3 consists of 16 residues. Between the trimmed V and J ends, which lost 8 bases and 2 bases, there was a span of 19 bases. Germline values: CDR1 SGHTA, CDR2 FQGNSA. Here the CDR3 reads CASQGGLAAPYNEQFF. Here the CDR3 DNA reads TGTGCCAGCCAGGGTGGGTTAGCGGCTCCCTACAATGAGCAGTTCTTC.

The chain couples TRBV28 to TRBJ2-7; D uncertain. The CDR3 extends over 16 amino acids. Trimming shortened V by 3 bases and J by 2 bases, and 17 bases separated the two germline ends. Germline values: CDR1 MDHEN, CDR2 SYDVKM. The CDR3 loop reads CASSFLLNSPTYEQYF. CDR3 sequence (DNA): TGTGCCAGCAGTTTCTTATTAAACAGTCCCACCTACGAGCAGTACTTC.

This clonotype was observed a handful of times. The J gene is TRBJ2-1, the V gene TRBV19, with 11 bases fitting TRBD2. Germline V lookup: CDR1 LNHDA, CDR2 SQIVND (reference sequence). Losses at the gene ends were 6 bases for V and 9 bases for J; bases not matched to a gene: 10. The CDR3 extends over 15 amino acids. The CDR3 loop is CASRYLAGGTTEQFF. CDR3 nucleotides: TGTGCCAGTAGATATCTAGCGGGAGGAACGACTGAGCAGTTCTTC.

The genes are TRBV28 and TRBJ2-2; no firm D call. There are 12 residues in the CDR3. The germline V gene encodes CDR1 MDHEN and CDR2 SYDVKM. The germline V and J ends were trimmed by 7 bases and 6 bases, with 9 bases remaining between them. The CDR3, as DNA: TGTGCCAGCAACCTTGGGGCCGGGGAGCTGTTTTTT. It codes for CASNLGAGELFF.

This clonotype has ten or more counts. V usage is TRBV7-2 and J usage is TRBJ2-1, with TRBD2 identical over 11 bases. CDR3 length equals 17 residues. Trimming took 3 bases from V and 2 from J; bases not matched to a gene: 6. Germline V gives CDR1 SGHTA, CDR2 FQGNSA. This chain's CDR3 is CASSFQLSGRAYNEQFF. The CDR3 DNA follows: TGTGCCAGCAGCTTTCAACTTAGCGGGAGGGCCTACAATGAGCAGTTCTTC. Full variable domain (outside the CDR3, taken from reference TRBV7-2 and TRBJ2-1): GAGVSQSPSNKVTEKGKDVELRCDPISGHTALYWYRQSLGQGLEFLIYFQGNSAPDKSGLPSDRFSAERTGGSVSTLTIQRTQQEDSAVYLCASSFQLSGRAYNEQFFGPGTRLTVL.

This clonotype was seen a handful of times. This rearrangement joins TRBV4-1 to TRBJ2-1; TRBD2 matches 8 bases. The CDR3 runs to 16 residues. Germline CDR1 MGHRA, CDR2 YSYEKL. The V segment lost 2 bases and the J segment 4 bases; nucleotides outside the gene matches: 7. CDR3 loop: CASSQLGLAGYNEQFF. DNA of the CDR3: TGCGCCAGCAGCCAATTAGGTCTAGCGGGTTACAATGAGCAGTTCTTC.

This clonotype was recorded a few times. The chain carries TRBV20-1 and TRBJ1-5; D is unclear. Germline V gives CDR1 DFQATT, CDR2 SNEGSKA (reference sequence). The CDR3 has 13 residues. The V end was cut by 3 bases, the J end by 6 bases, with 12 bases between. The CDR3 loop reads CSASYQLSQPQHF. Here the CDR3 DNA reads TGCAGTGCTAGTTATCAGCTCAGTCAGCCCCAGCATTTT.

CDR3 DNA sequence: TGTGCCAGTACCGCCGTAGAGACCCAGTACTTC. Protein: CASTAVETQYF. V usage is TRBV19 and J usage is TRBJ2-5; D gene unclear. Germline V gene sequence: CDR1 LNHDA, CDR2 SQIVND (reference sequence). Trimming removed 7 bases from V and 4 bases from J, with 7 bases in between. This CDR3 contains 11 residues.

This clonotype was seen a handful of times. J is TRBJ2-7 and V is TRBV6-1, with 9 bases identical to TRBD2. This CDR3 region has 15 residues. Germline loops: CDR1 MNHNS, CDR2 SASEGT. V lost 0 bases, J lost 5 bases, and 5 bases stayed unmatched. DNA for the CDR3: TGTGCCAGCAGTGAAGCGGGGCTAGCGGGGAACGAGCAGTACTTC. Protein sequence: CASSEAGLAGNEQYF.

This chain connects TRBV27 to TRBJ2-3; the D is unclear. The V and J ends lost 6 bases and 6 bases respectively, with 13 bases between them. The CDR3 totals 13 residues. Germline assignment: CDR1 MNHEY and CDR2 SMNVEV (reference sequence). CDR3 amino acids: CASRLYPRDTQYF. CDR3 DNA: TGTGCCAGCAGACTTTACCCGAGGGATACGCAGTATTTT.

This clonotype occurred a few times. The chain joins TRBV19 to TRBJ1-5; a possible D gene is TRBD1 (6 bases). Germline CDR1 reads LNHDA; CDR2 reads SQIVND (reference sequence). This CDR3 contains 17 residues. With 3 bases removed from V and 2 bases from J, the gap between germline ends came to 17 bases. The CDR3 coding sequence is TGTGCCAGTAGTATGGAACAGGGTATGGTTGGCAATCAGCCCCAGCATTTT. It encodes CASSMEQGMVGNQPQHF.

This clonotype was counted ten times or more. The J gene is TRBJ2-7, the V gene TRBV28, with 9 bases matching TRBD1. CDR3 length: 16 residues. The germline gives CDR1 MDHEN, CDR2 SYDVKM. V dropped 1 base and J dropped 3; count of bases not matched to a gene: 7. CDR3 amino acids: CASSLYNTGGFYEQYF. In nucleotides, the CDR3 is TGTGCCAGCAGTTTATACAACACAGGGGGCTTCTACGAGCAGTACTTC. Complete variable domain (other parts from reference TRBV28 and TRBJ2-7): DVKVTQSSRYLVKRTGEKVFLECVQDMDHENMFWYRQDPGLGLRLIYFSYDVKMKEKGDIPEGYSVSREKKERFSLILESASTNQTSMYLCASSLYNTGGFYEQYFGPGTRLTVT.

The rearrangement joins TRBV7-9 to TRBJ1-1, with unresolved D. V lost 0 bases, J lost 1 base, and 6 bases lay in between. The CDR3 runs 14 residues. In germline, CDR1 is SEHNR, CDR2 FQNEAQ (reference sequence). This chain's CDR3 is CASSLAPANTEAFF. DNA for the CDR3: TGTGCCAGCAGCTTAGCGCCAGCGAACACTGAAGCTTTCTTT.

In this sample, this clonotype turned up a few times. The V and J genes are TRBV5-6 and TRBJ1-2, with D perhaps matching TRBD1 (5 bases). V gave up 2 bases and J gave up 7 bases, with 12 bases separating them. This CDR3 spans 13 amino acids. The germline V gene has CDR1 SGHDT and CDR2 YYEEEE. CDR3 protein: CASSLLTVLGYTF. CDR3 bases: TGTGCCAGCAGCTTACTGACAGTTCTTGGCTACACCTTC.